This T cell receptor beta chain was captured by sequencing in a study of blood T cell repertoires in COVID-19. Study-level information: Acute and convalescent COVID-19 specimens originated in the United States, Italy and Spain. Nucleic acid was either cDNA or gDNA, and it came from T cells, B-cell-depleted T cells, or PBMCs.

Under the authors' procedure: Counts of nucleated cells, estimated from reference gene primer amplification, were obtained. TCRdb's table, derived via immunoSEQ multiplex PCR, lists solely in-frame clones and lacks some. Clone size and V and J calls were adopted from that table, with D and trimming inferred from the DNA. The table lists 120,000 to 150,000 clones, more than 80% of them singletons. The receptor comes from a woman aged 55-75 years with active COVID-19. The sequencing input was peripheral blood.

The chain's CDR3 is CASSSIRGQGRYNEQFF. Here the CDR3 DNA reads TGTGCCAGCAGTTCAATCCGGGGACAGGGGCGATACAATGAGCAGTTCTTC. J is TRBJ2-1 and V is TRBV28; 10 bases map to TRBD1. The V and J ends lost 4 bases and 4 bases, in that order; junction bases with no gene match: 10. Germline assignment: CDR1 MDHEN and CDR2 SYDVKM. The CDR3 is 17 amino acids.